This TCR beta chain came from a study of tumor-infiltrating lymphocytes in primary liver carcinoma. In the study overall: Samples gave roughly 3.65 to 8 million productive TCRbeta reads, similar across tissue types.

From 500 ng of total RNA, TCR beta-specific cDNA was reverse-transcribed using a constant-region primer. Three nested multiplex PCR rounds, a slightly modified ARM-PCR, produced the libraries for TCR beta. Rounds one and two of PCR, each of roughly 10 cycles, were primed with TRBV1-TRBV30 forward primers and a C-beta reverse primer. TCRdb fed the multiplex PCR reads into MiXCR, producing one record per CDR3 protein. This sample yields roughly 120,000 distinct CDR3 sequences, of which about 59% are seen a single time; 9.3% belongs to the top ten. CDR3 length: 13 residues. V dropped 3 bases and J dropped 4 bases, with 10 bases sitting between them. Germline V lookup: CDR1 MGHDK, CDR2 SYGVNS. Joint extraction of RNA and DNA used roughly 19-32 mg of bulk tissue that was unsorted. Tumor samples all exceeded 75% viable tumor cells.

Source material: liver tumor tissue from sampling region 1. Subset defined: tumor region T1, superior pole. The TCR was taken from an older woman with primary liver carcinoma and hepatitis B virus infection. The genes are TRBV25-1 and TRBJ2-7; the D is unclear. The CDR3 sequence: CASSEGNGYEQYF. The CDR3 DNA follows: TGTGCCAGCAGTGAGGGAAACGGGTACGAGCAGTACTTC.